This note documents a single TCR beta chain sequence. Its target is unknown. A multiplex PCR was run with 60 Vbeta primers and 13 Jbeta primers. Measured with immunoSEQ multiplex PCR; TCRdb has only the in-frame clones, and not every one. The repertoire has 95,000 to 150,000 clones, 65% to 90% of them found once; the top ten carry around 2%. The sample is drawn from a study of cytomegalovirus exposure and HLA in healthy donors. Germline CDR1 SGHAT, CDR2 FQNNGV. Losses at the gene ends were 4 bases for V and 2 bases for J; bases not matched to a gene: 7. The CDR3 length is 16 residues. Study conclusions and caveats: Serostatus for CMV was the only available immune exposure information.

Sequencing was carried out using PBMCs. This receptor was taken from a man aged 30-40 years in good health and CMV-seronegative. This chain uses TRBV11-2 with TRBJ2-3, with 9 bases matching TRBD2. CDR3 DNA: TGTGCCAGCAGCTCCAATAGCGGGGGCCCCACAGATACGCAGTATTTT. Its translation is CASSSNSGGPTDTQYF.